The T cell receptor beta chain under discussion was sequenced for a study of tumor and adjacent non-tumor tissue in lung cancer. Study findings and constraints: In normal lung, the top 100 clones were significantly more dominant than in tumor.

Of note for this clonotype: As yet, its antigen is unknown. With a much larger clone just one base away, this may be a read error.

The library came from three nested PCR rounds adapted from ARM-PCR protocols. TCRdb recomputed calls from the multiplex PCR reads with MiXCR, one row per CDR3 protein. The sample carries around 75,000 distinct CDR3 sequences, 55% to 70% recorded once. The template was RNA from unsorted bulk tissue. More than 3 cm separated this lung sample from the edge of the tumor. Trimming shortened V by 7 bases and J by 7 bases, and 16 bases separated the two germline ends. CDR3 size: 14 residues. Per the germline V gene, CDR1 is MDHEN and CDR2 is SYDVKM. Material: distant non-tumor lung tissue. The chain recombines TRBV28 with TRBJ2-2, with D possibly TRBD1 on 6 matching bases. The receptor comes from a woman in her fifties or sixties with non-small cell lung cancer. The CDR3 DNA sequence: TGTGCCAGCATCGTGGGACATGGAATCGGGGAGCTGTTTTTT. Protein sequence: CASIVGHGIGELFF.